This T cell receptor beta chain comes out of a study of cytomegalovirus exposure and HLA in healthy donors. General study results and limits: Immune exposure was documented only through CMV serostatus.

The V gene's germline CDR1 is MNHEY and CDR2 SMNVEV (reference sequence). V was cut by 3 bases and J by 2 bases, with 19 bases left in between. This CDR3 is built from 18 residues. Primers for the PCR totalled 60 Vbeta and 13 Jbeta. As originally analysed: Tens of millions of unique TCR beta chains, roughly 11 million shared, were counted in a later analysis. Profiled with immunoSEQ multiplex PCR; TCRdb holds only in-frame clones, not every one. V, J and clone size reflect that table, while D and trimming were determined from the DNA. The data show about 120,000 clones, around 76% seen once. As to this clone: Its specificity is not known.

Input material: PBMCs. This chain links TRBV27 with TRBJ2-2; a weak D match, TRBD2 (6 bases). The origin of this receptor is a man aged 55 to 69 in good health and CMV-seropositive. The CDR3 is CASSFGRRVATNTGELFF. The CDR3 DNA reads as TGTGCCAGCAGTTTCGGCAGGAGGGTAGCGACTAACACCGGGGAGCTGTTTTTT.